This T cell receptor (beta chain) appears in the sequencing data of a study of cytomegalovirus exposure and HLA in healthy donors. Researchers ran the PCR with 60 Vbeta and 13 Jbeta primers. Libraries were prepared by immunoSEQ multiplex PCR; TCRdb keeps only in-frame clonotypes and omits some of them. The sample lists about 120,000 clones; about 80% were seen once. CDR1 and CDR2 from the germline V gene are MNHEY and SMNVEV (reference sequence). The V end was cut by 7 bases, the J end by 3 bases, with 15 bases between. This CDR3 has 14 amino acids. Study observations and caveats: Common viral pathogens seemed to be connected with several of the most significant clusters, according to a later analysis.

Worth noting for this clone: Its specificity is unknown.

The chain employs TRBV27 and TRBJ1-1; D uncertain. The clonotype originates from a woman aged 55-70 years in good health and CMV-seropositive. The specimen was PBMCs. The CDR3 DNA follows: TGTGCCAGCATCCTGACGGCGGTCCACACTGAAGCTTTCTTT. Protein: CASILTAVHTEAFF.